Listed here are 2 T cell receptor beta chains from one sample, sequenced in a study of blood T cell repertoires in COVID-19. Method: immunoSEQ multiplex PCR; TCRdb's copy keeps in-frame clones and lacks some. The table lists around 700,000 clones, 80% to 90% of them singletons. Sequences were obtained from peripheral blood. The receptors derive from a young woman with acute or convalescent COVID-19.

This chain links TRBV2 with TRBJ1-2; TRBD1 agrees at 9 bases. CDR1 is SNHLY and CDR2 is FYNNEI in the germline V gene. Losses at the gene ends were 0 bases for V and 2 bases for J; bases not matched to a gene: 4. The CDR3 extends over 16 amino acids. CDR3 in amino acids: CASSEAAGTGNYGYTF. For the CDR3, the DNA is TGTGCCAGCAGTGAAGCGGCCGGGACAGGGAACTATGGCTACACCTTC.

This clone was observed a single time. The CDR3 here is CASSYSRQGSGYGYTF. The CDR3 DNA sequence: TGTGCCAGCAGTTACTCGAGACAGGGATCAGGCTATGGCTACACCTTC. The genes are TRBV6-2 or TRBV6-3 and TRBJ1-2; 7 nucleotides line up with TRBD1. The CDR3 is 16 residues long. V was clipped by 0 bases and J by 4 bases; unmatched bases: 8. Looked up from germline, CDR1 is MNHEY and CDR2 is SVGEGT.